The 30 T cell receptor beta chains presented below share a single source sample, sequenced in a study of T cells in Graves' hyperthyroidism and ophthalmopathy (dated by TCRdb to the late 2010s). Libraries were built with multiplex PCR. The sequencer was an Illumina HiSeq 2000. Amplification of TCR beta CDR3 regions was carried out from RNA transcripts. The TCR CDR3 was subjected to a first round of RT-PCR using the HTBI primer set and the Qiagen OneStep RT-PCR kit. The raw public reads went through TCRdb reprocessing: fastp at Q25, MiXCR clone calling, in-frame beta chains kept. Here each entry gathers all rows of one CDR3 protein and keeps the most common genes and DNA. A total of hundreds of thousands of distinct CDR3 sequences appear in this sample, roughly 13% of them only once. Around 9.2% of the sample belongs to the ten largest clones. The sequenced material came from blood. The origin of the receptors is a woman aged 18-29 years with Graves' hyperthyroidism.

This clonotype was observed many times. The chain is built from TRBV18 and TRBJ2-1; D call uncertain. V lost 4 bases and J lost 8, with 3 bases in between. This CDR3 region has 10 residues. The V gene's germline CDR1 is KGHSH and CDR2 LQKENI. In DNA form, the CDR3 reads TGTGCCAGCTCACACCATGAGCAGTTCTTC. Protein product: CASSHHEQFF.

In regard to this clonotype: This could be a read error, since a much larger clone is one nucleotide away. The chain recombines TRBV29-1 with TRBJ1-2, with 7 bases fitting TRBD1. The CDR3 extends over 13 amino acids. Germline V CDR1 and CDR2: SQVTM, ANQGSEA. V shed 4 bases and J 3 bases; nucleotides not matched to a gene: 5. The CDR3 DNA is TGCAGCGTTGTCCGCGGGACAGACTATGGCTACACCTTC. As protein: CSVVRGTDYGYTF.

This clonotype occurred many times. The CDR3 reads CASSPRGRADTQYF. Here the CDR3 DNA reads TGTGCCAGCAGTCCCCGCGGGCGGGCAGATACGCAGTATTTT. This chain links TRBV6-1 with TRBJ2-3; D perhaps matches TRBD2 (5 bases). The germline V gene encodes CDR1 MNHNS and CDR2 SASEGT. The CDR3 covers 14 residues. The V and J ends lost 5 bases and 4 bases respectively, with 13 bases between them.

This clonotype was counted at least ten times. The chain uses TRBV5-1 and TRBJ2-7, with TRBD1 matching 9 bases. V was pared by 3 bases and J by 3 bases, with 7 bases of the junction left unmatched. From germline, CDR1 is SGHRS and CDR2 YFSETQ. CDR3 length: 15 amino acids. CDR3 DNA sequence: TGCGCCAGCAGCTACTCGGGACAGGGTTACTACGAGCAGTACTTC. This gives the protein CASSYSGQGYYEQYF.

This clonotype was counted a few times. Given a much more abundant clone one base away, this may be a read error. This sequence joins TRBV5-5 and TRBJ2-5; 12 nucleotides align to TRBD2. The CDR3 runs to 19 residues. Looked up from germline, CDR1 is SGHKS and CDR2 is YYEKEE (reference sequence). The CDR3 DNA is TGTGTCAGCAGCTTGGGAGCACCACGACTAGCGGGAGATGCGGAGACCCAGTACTTC. Translated, it gives CVSSLGAPRLAGDAETQYF.

This clonotype was detected ten times or more. The CDR3 DNA sequence: TGTGCCAGCAGCTTATGGAGGGGCAGTTCCCAAGAGACCCAGTACTTC. Protein product: CASSLWRGSSQETQYF. The chain is built from TRBV7-8 and TRBJ2-5, with D possibly being TRBD2 (6 bases). V was shortened by 2 bases and J by 1 base, with 14 bases between the two germline ends. CDR1 SGHVS and CDR2 FQNEAQ come from the germline V gene. This CDR3 comprises 16 residues. Full variable domain (rest looked up from reference TRBV7-8 and TRBJ2-5): GAGVSQSPRYKVAKRGQDVALRCDPISGHVSLFWYQQALGQGPEFLTYFQNEAQLDKSGLPSDRFFAERPEGSVSTLKIQRTQQEDSAVYLCASSLWRGSSQETQYFGPGTRLLVL.

This clonotype was found many times. The chain is built from TRBV9 and TRBJ2-3, with D tentatively TRBD2 (6 bases). Germline CDR1 is SGDLS and CDR2 is YYNGEE. CDR3 length: 12 residues. With 0 bases removed from V and 8 bases from J, the gap between germline ends came to 7 bases. As DNA, the CDR3 is TGTGCCAGCAGCGTAGAGGAGGGTACGCAGTATTTT. Amino acids: CASSVEEGTQYF. The entire variable domain, with the rest obtained from reference TRBV9 and TRBJ2-3, is as follows: DSGVTQTPKHLITATGQRVTLRCSPRSGDLSVYWYQQSLDQGLQFLIQYYNGEERAKGNILERFSAQQFPDLHSELNLSSLELGDSALYFCASSVEEGTQYFGPGTRLTVL.

This clonotype has only a few counts. The chain links TRBV9 to TRBJ1-4, with a tentative D call TRBD1 (6 bases). The CDR3 covers 14 residues. Looked up from germline, CDR1 is SGDLS and CDR2 is YYNGEE. V lost 4 bases and J 6 bases, leaving 13 bases between the germline ends. CDR3 sequence: CASSPYGQYEKLFF. In nucleotides, the CDR3 is TGTGCCAGCAGCCCATACGGACAGTATGAAAAACTGTTTTTT.

Remarks on this clonotype: This may stem from a read error, because a much larger clone lies one nucleotide away. The J gene is TRBJ2-7, the V gene TRBV9, with D unclear. The CDR3 totals 15 residues. Trimming took off 0 bases at V and 2 bases at J, with 12 bases between the two ends. The germline V gene encodes CDR1 SGDLS and CDR2 YYNGEE. Written as DNA, the CDR3 is TGTGCCAGCAGCGTAGCCCCGAATGCTACCTACGAGCAGTACTTC. This encodes CASSVAPNATYEQYF.

As regards this clonotype: This may stem from a read error, because a much larger clone lies one nucleotide away. The CDR3 nucleotides are TGTGCCAGCAGTGGGGGATACTACGAGCAGTACTTC. Its protein is CASSGGYYEQYF. The chain joins TRBV28 to TRBJ2-7; D could derive from TRBD1 or TRBD2 (5 bases each). This CDR3 comprises 12 residues. CDR1 and CDR2 from the germline V gene are MDHEN and SYDVKM. The V and J ends lost 5 bases and 3 bases respectively, with 8 bases between them.

This clonotype was seen ten or more times. The rearrangement uses TRBV7-2 and TRBJ1-5; the match to TRBD1 covers 11 bases. Germline V gene data show CDR1 as SGHTA and CDR2 as FQGNSA. V was clipped by 5 bases and J by 11 bases; unmatched bases: 5. This CDR3 contains 13 residues. Written as DNA, the CDR3 is TGTGCCAGCAGCGCGGGACAGGGGGGGTCCCAGCATTTT. Its protein product is CASSAGQGGSQHF.

In its sample, this clonotype was seen many times. J is TRBJ1-6 and V is TRBV9; D uncertain. Between the trimmed V and J ends, which lost 0 bases and 5 bases, there was a span of 9 bases. In germline, CDR1 is SGDLS, CDR2 YYNGEE. CDR3 length: 15 amino acids. The CDR3 spells CASSVVAGDNSPLHF. In DNA, the CDR3 is TGTGCCAGCAGCGTAGTGGCAGGAGATAATTCACCCCTCCACTTT.

In its sample, this clonotype was seen many times. V is TRBV7-8 and J is TRBJ1-1, with 10 bases identical to TRBD1. The CDR3 has 16 amino acids. After removal of 5 bases from V and 5 bases from J, the junction contained 11 bases not matched to a gene. Germline V lookup: CDR1 SGHVS, CDR2 FQNEAQ. In DNA form, the CDR3 reads TGTGCCAGCAGCGCGCTCGCGACAGGGGGCAGGACTGAAGCTTTCTTT. Translated, it gives CASSALATGGRTEAFF. The variable domain in full, completed from reference TRBV7-8 and TRBJ1-1, reads GAGVSQSPRYKVAKRGQDVALRCDPISGHVSLFWYQQALGQGPEFLTYFQNEAQLDKSGLPSDRFFAERPEGSVSTLKIQRTQQEDSAVYLCASSALATGGRTEAFFGQGTRLTVV.

This clonotype was observed many times. This chain connects TRBV2 to TRBJ2-1; no reliable D call. CDR3 length: 12 residues. CDR1 SNHLY and CDR2 FYNNEI come from the germline V gene. Trimming took 10 bases from V and 5 from J, leaving 12 bases between them. The CDR3 DNA reads as TGTGCCATCCCCCACCGGGACAATGAGCAGTTCTTC. Its translation is CAIPHRDNEQFF.

This clonotype was counted at least ten times. This sequence joins TRBV3-1 and TRBJ2-1; TRBD1 matches 9 bases. Germline V lookup: CDR1 LGHDT, CDR2 YNNKEL (reference sequence). CDR3 size: 13 residues. Trimming cost V 6 bases and J 4 bases; bases outside gene matches: 1. The CDR3 region is CASRDRGYNEQFF. For the CDR3, the DNA is TGTGCCAGCAGGGACAGGGGATACAATGAGCAGTTCTTC.

The chain uses TRBV4-1 and TRBJ2-5; D perhaps matches TRBD2 (7 bases). The CDR3 contains 16 residues. The V end lost 1 base, the J end lost 0 bases, and 12 bases lay between the germline ends. CDR1 is MGHRA and CDR2 is YSYEKL in the germline V gene. The CDR3: CASSQGRGRYQETQYF. In DNA, the CDR3 is TGCGCCAGCAGCCAAGGGCGGGGGCGGTACCAAGAGACCCAGTACTTC.

Many counts were recorded for this clonotype. The genes are TRBV3-1 and TRBJ2-7; 7 bases map to TRBD2. J was trimmed by 6 bases and V by 1 base; bases with no gene match: 6. CDR1 and CDR2 (germline): LGHDT, YNNKEL (reference sequence). The CDR3 runs to 14 residues. The CDR3 sequence: CASSQATSSLEQYF. The CDR3 DNA follows: TGTGCCAGCAGCCAAGCGACTAGCTCACTCGAGCAGTACTTC.

This clonotype was observed a few times. The rearrangement joins TRBV6-1 to TRBJ1-4; D is ambiguous. This CDR3 has 13 residues. Germline values: CDR1 MNHNS, CDR2 SASEGT. Trimming removed 11 bases at V and 0 bases at J, with 10 bases between. The DNA of the CDR3 is TGTGCCGGCAAACGAGCAACTAATGAAAAACTGTTTTTT. Its translation is CAGKRATNEKLFF.

In its sample, this clonotype was seen many times. CDR3 nucleotides: TGTGCCAGCAGGCCCACCCGACAGGGGATGAACACTGAAGCTTTCTTT. Translation: CASRPTRQGMNTEAFF. This chain joins TRBV2 and TRBJ1-1, with 8 bases fitting TRBD1. Unmatched junction bases numbered 9, after V lost 6 bases and J lost 0 bases. CDR1 SNHLY and CDR2 FYNNEI come from the germline V gene. This CDR3 comprises 16 residues.

This clonotype was recorded many times. The chain combines TRBV27 with TRBJ2-2; weak D call: TRBD2 (5 bases). V dropped 5 bases and J dropped 0 bases, with 16 bases sitting between them. This CDR3 spans 17 amino acids. The germline V gene encodes CDR1 MNHEY and CDR2 SMNVEV (reference sequence). CDR3 in amino acids: CASSPYSGTSNTGELFF. The CDR3 bases are TGTGCCAGCAGTCCATACAGCGGTACCTCGAACACCGGGGAGCTGTTTTTT.

The table lists this clonotype with a few counts. The gene calls are TRBV4-3 and TRBJ2-7; no reliable D call. The CDR3 length is 13 residues. With 1 base removed from V and 6 bases from J, the gap between germline ends came to 10 bases. Germline V gene lookup returns CDR1 LGHNA and CDR2 YSLEER. DNA of the CDR3: TGCGCCAGCAGCCAAGGACTCTCGTCCGAGCAGTACTTC. Translating gives CASSQGLSSEQYF.

Ten or more counts support this clonotype. The chain carries TRBV12-3 or TRBV12-4 and TRBJ2-7, with 9 nucleotides matching TRBD1. The CDR3 sequence is 12 residues long. Trimming cost V 10 bases and J 6 bases; bases outside gene matches: 7. In DNA form, the CDR3 reads TGTGCCACGCGGGCGGGACAGGGCGAGCAGTACTTC. Translating gives CATRAGQGEQYF.

The chain recombines TRBV4-3 with TRBJ2-1; D is uncertain. Trimming took off 0 bases at V and 2 bases at J, with 5 bases between the two ends. CDR1 is LGHNA, CDR2 YSLEER, per germline. The CDR3 spans 14 residues. The DNA of the CDR3 is TGCGCCAGCAGCCAAGAACCAACCTACAATGAGCAGTTCTTC. It specifies CASSQEPTYNEQFF.

This chain uses TRBV6-9 with TRBJ1-5; D perhaps matches TRBD1 (5 bases). The V gene's germline CDR1 is MNHGY and CDR2 SVAAGI. This CDR3 has 14 amino acids. The V and J ends lost 3 bases and 9 bases respectively, with 15 bases between them. The CDR3 reads CASSYGGKLGPQHF. CDR3 bases: TGTGCCAGCAGTTACGGGGGAAAGCTTGGGCCCCAGCATTTT.

This clonotype has ten or more counts. This chain connects TRBV6-5 to TRBJ2-2; D may be TRBD2 (5 bases). Trimming stripped 2 bases from V and 4 bases from J, with 5 bases between. The CDR3 consists of 13 residues. The germline gives CDR1 MNHEY, CDR2 SVGAGI. The CDR3, as DNA: TGTGCCAGCAGTTACCTAGCCACCGGGGAGCTGTTTTTT. Translated, it gives CASSYLATGELFF.

Many counts were recorded for this clonotype. The J gene is TRBJ2-7, the V gene TRBV7-9; weak D call: TRBD2 (7 bases). Germline CDR1 reads SEHNR; CDR2 reads FQNEAQ (reference sequence). V was clipped by 5 bases and J by 7 bases, with 15 bases between them. This CDR3 is built from 13 residues. The CDR3 nucleotides read TGTGCCAGCAGCCTCGGGGGGCCAGGGGAGCAGTACTTC. Its protein product is CASSLGGPGEQYF.

The sample holds many counts of this clonotype. The chain employs TRBV20-1 and TRBJ2-1; TRBD2 might be the D (6 bases). Germline values: CDR1 DFQATT, CDR2 SNEGSKA (reference sequence). V was shortened by 3 bases and J by 7 bases, with 10 bases between the two germline ends. The CDR3 contains 12 residues. In DNA, the CDR3 is TGCAGTGCTAGTTTGCGGGAAAATGAGCAGTTCTTC. Protein sequence: CSASLRENEQFF.

This clonotype was counted ten times or more. This chain links TRBV29-1 with TRBJ2-7; TRBD1 or TRBD2 may be the D gene (6 bases each). In germline, CDR1 is SQVTM, CDR2 ANQGSEA. V was shortened by 4 bases and J by 4 bases, with 11 bases between the two germline ends. CDR3 length equals 12 residues. The CDR3 DNA sequence: TGCAGCGTTGGGGTAGGGGGGTACGAGCAGTACTTC. Translation gives CSVGVGGYEQYF.

Many counts were recorded for this clonotype. The chain links TRBV7-9 to TRBJ2-3; 7 nucleotides line up with TRBD2. The CDR3 is made up of 16 amino acids. The germline V gene encodes CDR1 SEHNR and CDR2 FQNEAQ (reference sequence). The V and J ends lost 5 bases and 4 bases, in that order; junction bases with no gene match: 12. DNA of the CDR3: TGTGCCAGCAGCGCGCGTCGGGGCGGGAGAGCAGATACGCAGTATTTT. This encodes CASSARRGGRADTQYF. Drawing the rest from reference TRBV7-9 and TRBJ2-3, the complete variable domain is DTGVSQNPRHKITKRGQNVTFRCDPISEHNRLYWYRQTLGQGPEFLTYFQNEAQLEKSRLLSDRFSAERPKGSFSTLEIQRTEQGDSAMYLCASSARRGGRADTQYFGPGTRLTVL.

The table lists this clonotype with many counts. The chain uses TRBV18 and TRBJ1-1, with a tentative D call TRBD1 (6 bases). Germline V gives CDR1 KGHSH, CDR2 LQKENI. The CDR3 length is 15 residues. The ends were cut back, 6 bases at V and 0 bases at J, with 14 bases in the middle. CDR3 nucleotides: TGTGCCAGCTCCCAAAGACAGGTTCTGAACACTGAAGCTTTCTTT. This codes for CASSQRQVLNTEAFF. The full variable domain, with the rest looked up from reference TRBV18 and TRBJ1-1, is NAGVMQNPRHLVRRRGQEARLRCSPMKGHSHVYWYRQLPEEGLKFMVYLQKENIIDESGMPKERFSAEFPKEGPSILRIQQVVRGDSAAYFCASSQRQVLNTEAFFGQGTRLTVV.